This T cell receptor beta chain was obtained from a study of blood T cell repertoires in COVID-19 (dated by TCRdb to 2018 to 2020). As for the study more broadly: Samples from collaborators originated in the United States, Italy and Spain and spanned both the acute and convalescent phases of COVID-19. The prospective study material was composed of cDNA or gDNA derived from T cells, B-cell-depleted T cells, or PBMCs. Where available, HLA class I and class II types were obtained from metadata supplied by the sample provider rather than from assay-based typing. The samples were drawn from the first 160 participants of the ongoing ImmuneRACE study and from 1,254 subjects provided by 6 global collaborators. The dataset comprised deeply sampled blood TCRbeta repertoires from subjects exposed to, actively infected with, or recovered from COVID-19. A de-identified subject ID, COVID-19 status, age in years and sex were almost always included in the sample metadata. The repertoires were made available in a free public database intended to serve as a resource for research on the immune response to SARS-CoV-2. Results the study describes overall, beyond this receptor: The amount of clinical and demographic metadata varied by source and participant and was provided uncurated.

One collaborating source in Seattle enrolled patients while the patients were actively infected and followed the patients over time throughout the course of disease. The collaborating institutions used their own protocols to collect whole blood in K2EDTA tubes. Collaborator samples were shipped for TCRbeta analysis as frozen whole blood, isolated PBMCs, or DNA extracted from either sample type. About this clone: What antigen it recognizes has not been identified. No base qualities exist here, and no much larger clone lies one base off it. Other DNA sequences in the sample encode the same CDR3.

Trimming takes 3 bases off V and 4 bases off J; junction bases not matched to a gene: 1. CDR3 length: 13 amino acids, cysteine to phenylalanine. Solely the CDR3 DNA is kept, with 39 bases framed from the first base. From the germline V gene (reference sequence), CDR1 is SEHNR and CDR2 is FQNEAQ. The immunoSEQ Assay, a bias-controlled multiplex PCR, was used to amplify TCRbeta CDR3 regions from genomic DNA. Turning to the authors' computational methods: The number of nucleated cells in each sample was estimated by amplification of reference gene primers within the assay. To quantify the absolute abundance of each unique TCRbeta CDR3 rearrangement, sequence reads were collapsed and filtered. Productive Simpson clonality was computed per sample as the square root of Simpson's diversity index over productive rearrangements. The clones in this table, taken by TCRdb from immuneACCESS, are in-frame only. Not every clone is retained; where verified, under half of the shortfall comes from an unresolved V gene, and the cause of the rest is unknown. V, J and clone size derive from that table, while D and trimming were established from the DNA sequence. For this sample there are a few hundred thousand clones; 75% to 90% appear just once. 6% to 8% of the sample comes from the top ten.

Recombination joined TRBV7-9 with TRBJ2-7; TRBD1 agrees with 9 junctional bases. The sequenced sample was peripheral blood. The sequence was obtained from a woman aged 45-65 years with COVID-19, enrolled during active disease. At the DNA level, the sequence is TGTGCCAGCAGCTTCGGACAGGGGTACGAGCAGTACTTC. This translates into CASSFGQGYEQYF.